Listed here are 13 T cell receptor beta chains from one sample, sequenced in a study of blood T cell repertoires in COVID-19. The table came from immunoSEQ multiplex PCR; TCRdb's copy has only in-frame clones and leaves some out. The table lists 170,000 or so clones, approximately 88% of them singletons. Material: peripheral blood. The receptors derive from a woman aged 60-70 years with acute or convalescent COVID-19.

V gene TRBV20-1 combines with J gene TRBJ2-3, with 10 nucleotides matching TRBD2. The germline V gene has CDR1 DFQATT and CDR2 SNEGSKA (reference sequence). The CDR3 runs to 16 residues. With 3 bases clipped from V and 1 base from J, the junction kept 7 bases outside the gene matches. The CDR3 reads CSASGLLAGRTDTQYF. The DNA for the CDR3 is TGCAGTGCTAGTGGCCTACTAGCGGGGCGCACAGATACGCAGTATTTT.

The V gene is TRBV7-2, the J gene TRBJ1-2; the match to TRBD1 covers 9 bases. The ends lost 2 bases at V and 12 bases at J; junction bases unmatched: 10. CDR1 SGHTA and CDR2 FQGNSA come from the germline V gene. This CDR3 comprises 14 residues. Here the CDR3 reads CASSLLGQGMLHTF. The CDR3 bases are TGTGCCAGCAGCTTACTCGGACAGGGGATGCTCCACACCTTC.

The chain is built from TRBV6-5 and TRBJ1-4, with D unresolved. Germline-derived CDR1 and CDR2 are MNHEY and SVGAGI. The germline V and J ends were trimmed by 1 base and 5 bases, with 11 bases remaining between them. The CDR3 runs 15 residues. The CDR3 loop is CASSYYPERNEKLFF. DNA of the CDR3: TGTGCCAGCAGTTACTACCCGGAGAGGAATGAAAAACTGTTTTTT.

The chain employs TRBV7-2 and TRBJ2-7; a possible D gene is TRBD1 (6 bases). This CDR3 is 14 amino acids long. V was clipped by 4 bases and J by 4 bases, with 14 bases between them. The germline CDR1 and CDR2 sequences are SGHTA and FQGNSA. The CDR3 region has the DNA TGTGCCAGCAGCTCGAGGGCTAGGGGGTACGAGCAGTACTTC. Translated: CASSSRARGYEQYF.

In this sample, this clone turned up once. CDR3 DNA sequence: TGTGCCAGCAGCTTAGAATATGGGTTAGCGGGGAGGTTCACAGATACGCAGTATTTT. It specifies CASSLEYGLAGRFTDTQYF. The gene calls are TRBV7-2 and TRBJ2-3, with 8 bases fitting TRBD2. The V gene end was trimmed by 1 base and the J gene end by 2 bases; junction bases not matched to a gene: 14. The germline CDR1 and CDR2 sequences are SGHTA and FQGNSA. The CDR3 consists of 19 residues. Full variable domain (rest looked up from reference TRBV7-2 and TRBJ2-3): GAGVSQSPSNKVTEKGKDVELRCDPISGHTALYWYRQSLGQGLEFLIYFQGNSAPDKSGLPSDRFSAERTGGSVSTLTIQRTQQEDSAVYLCASSLEYGLAGRFTDTQYFGPGTRLTVL.

The chain has TRBV5-1 and TRBJ1-5, with D uncertain. CDR3 size: 15 residues. The V gene lost 4 bases and the J gene lost 1 base, with 12 bases spanning the gap. In germline, CDR1 is SGHRS, CDR2 YFSETQ. The CDR3 spells CASSPQGGSNQPQHF. The CDR3 DNA follows: TGCGCCAGCAGCCCCCAAGGCGGAAGCAATCAGCCCCAGCATTTT. Filled out from reference TRBV5-1 and TRBJ1-5, the complete variable domain reads KAGVTQTPRYLIKTRGQQVTLSCSPISGHRSVSWYQQTPGQGLQFLFEYFSETQRNKGNFPGRFSGRQFSNSRSEMNVSTLELGDSALYLCASSPQGGSNQPQHFGDGTRLSIL.

The chain recombines TRBV4-2 with TRBJ1-1, with D uncertain. The CDR3 is made up of 14 amino acids. The V gene's germline CDR1 is LGHNA and CDR2 YNFKEQ. V dropped 0 bases and J dropped 1 base, with 6 bases sitting between them. CDR3 bases: TGTGCCAGCAGCCAAGATGCCGGGAACACTGAAGCTTTCTTT. This codes for CASSQDAGNTEAFF.

The chain recombines TRBV7-8 with TRBJ1-1; D is undetermined. Germline V lookup: CDR1 SGHVS, CDR2 FQNEAQ. This CDR3 region has 14 residues. The V end was cut by 3 bases, the J end by 3 bases, with 11 bases between. The CDR3 spells CASSFSRRDTEAFF. The CDR3 DNA reads TGTGCCAGCAGCTTTAGCAGGCGGGACACTGAAGCTTTCTTT.

A few counts support this clone. The chain links TRBV4-2 to TRBJ2-7; D gene uncertain. Germline assignment: CDR1 LGHNA and CDR2 YNFKEQ. V shed 1 base and J shed 2 bases, with 6 bases lying between them. The CDR3 runs to 13 residues. The CDR3 protein is CASSQGPAYEQYF. DNA for the CDR3: TGTGCCAGCAGCCAAGGGCCTGCCTACGAGCAGTACTTC.

V and J are TRBV28 and TRBJ1-2, with TRBD1 identical over 7 bases. V was pared by 5 bases and J by 2 bases, with 5 bases of the junction left unmatched. Germline V gene lookup returns CDR1 MDHEN and CDR2 SYDVKM. This CDR3 spans 14 amino acids. This chain's CDR3 is CASSTQGENYGYTF. CDR3 coding DNA: TGTGCCAGCAGTACCCAGGGGGAGAACTATGGCTACACCTTC.

The chain couples TRBV19 to TRBJ1-6; weak D call: TRBD1 (5 bases). The CDR3 has 14 residues. Trimming took off 1 base at V and 8 bases at J, with 9 bases between the two ends. Germline CDR1 reads LNHDA; CDR2 reads SQIVND (reference sequence). The CDR3 nucleotides read TGTGCCAGTAGTATAGGCCGGGGGGATTCACCCCTCCACTTT. It translates to CASSIGRGDSPLHF.

This clone was detected a few times. V is TRBV3-1 (or the pseudogene TRBV3-2) and J is TRBJ2-5, with a weak D call TRBD2 (5 bases). CDR1 is LGHDT and CDR2 is YNNKEL in the germline V gene (reference sequence). V lost 4 bases and J lost 5, with 23 bases in between. The CDR3 loop spans 17 amino acids. The CDR3 here is CASSRRVGRAGMETQYF. The CDR3 DNA is TGTGCCAGCAGCCGGCGGGTCGGGCGGGCTGGTATGGAGACCCAGTACTTC.

V and J are TRBV3-1 (or the pseudogene TRBV3-2) and TRBJ1-3, with D perhaps TRBD1 (5 bases). Trimming took off 3 bases at V and 2 bases at J, with 11 bases between the two ends. From germline, CDR1 is LGHDT and CDR2 YNNKEL (reference sequence). The CDR3 sequence is 15 residues long. The CDR3 DNA reads as TGTGCCAGCAGCCACCGACAGTTGACTGGAAACACCATATATTTT. It encodes CASSHRQLTGNTIYF.